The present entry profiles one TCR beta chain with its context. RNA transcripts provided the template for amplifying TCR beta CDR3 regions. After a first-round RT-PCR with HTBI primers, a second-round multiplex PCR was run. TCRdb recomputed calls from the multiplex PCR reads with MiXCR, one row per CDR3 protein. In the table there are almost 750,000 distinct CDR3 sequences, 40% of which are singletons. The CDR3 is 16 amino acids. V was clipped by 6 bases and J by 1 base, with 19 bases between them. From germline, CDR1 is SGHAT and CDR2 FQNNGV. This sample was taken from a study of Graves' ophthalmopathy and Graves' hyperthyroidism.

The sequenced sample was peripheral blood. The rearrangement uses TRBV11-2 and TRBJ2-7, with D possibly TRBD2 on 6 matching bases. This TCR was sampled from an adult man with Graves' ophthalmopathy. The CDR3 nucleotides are TGTGCCAGCAGTATCAATTGGGGGGAACCTTCCTACGAGCAGTACTTC. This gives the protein CASSINWGEPSYEQYF.